Following are 8 T cell receptor beta chains from one sample sequenced in a study of blood T cells in healthy people across ages. Then a second PCR, running roughly 7 to 11 cycles, was carried out with a sample-barcoded 5' primer and a J-beta primer mix. One entry per CDR3 protein, called by TCRdb with MiXCR from the 5' RACE reads. This table has around 1,000,000 distinct CDR3 sequences, approximately 25% appearing once. The sample also formed part of further work on T cells of mothers and their children.

The sample comprised blood. The receptors come from a girl aged 2 to 9 in good health.

This rearrangement joins TRBV6-5 to TRBJ1-2; unclear D gene. V was trimmed by 5 bases and J by 8 bases, leaving 12 bases between them. Germline CDR1 MNHEY, CDR2 SVGAGI. This CDR3 is 12 amino acids long. In DNA, the CDR3 is TGTGCCAGCAGTGTCGGGGATCAGGGCTACACCTTC. This codes for CASSVGDQGYTF.

This chain uses TRBV11-2 with TRBJ2-1; 8 positions match TRBD2. Per germline, CDR1 SGHAT and CDR2 FQNNGV. This CDR3 is built from 17 residues. Trimming cost V 1 base and J 1 base; bases outside gene matches: 6. The CDR3 DNA is TGTGCCAGCAGCTTAGCCGTACTAGCGGAGTCCTACAATGAGCAGTTCTTC. Protein product: CASSLAVLAESYNEQFF.

This clonotype was seen a handful of times. One end of the junction varies from germline; a read error may be responsible. The genes are TRBV3-1 and TRBJ1-2; no clear D gene. CDR3 length equals 14 residues. Germline V CDR1 and CDR2: LGHDT, YNNKEL (reference sequence). The CDR3 region has the DNA TGTGCCAGCAGCCCCTCAAGCGGGTCCTATGGCTGCACCTTC. Protein product: CASSPSSGSYGCTF.

The chain uses TRBV6-1 and TRBJ1-4; TRBD1 aligns across 9 bases. J lost 0 bases, V lost 5 bases, and 13 bases had no gene match. Looked up from germline, CDR1 is MNHNS and CDR2 is SASEGT. The CDR3 spans 19 residues. As DNA, the CDR3 is TGTGCCAGCAGTCCCGGCTTCGGGACAGGGCTCACAACTAATGAAAAACTGTTTTTT. Protein sequence: CASSPGFGTGLTTNEKLFF.

CDR3 sequence: CASSPVSGVSETQYF. The DNA for the CDR3 is TGTGCCAGCAGCCCTGTGAGCGGGGTTTCTGAGACCCAGTACTTC. The chain links TRBV7-2 to TRBJ2-1; 7 nucleotides agree with TRBD2. The J call may be in error: the DNA end matches TRBJ2-5 better. Germline assignment: CDR1 SGHTA and CDR2 FQGNSA. The length of the CDR3 is 15 residues.

The chain combines TRBV20-1 with TRBJ2-6; D not resolved. Per germline, CDR1 DFQATT and CDR2 SNEGSKA (reference sequence). The CDR3 has 14 residues. V lost 6 bases to trimming and J lost 3 bases, with 12 bases between them. CDR3 bases: TGCAGTGCCCTCCCCCAGGTTGGGGCCAACGTCCTGACTTTC. Amino acids: CSALPQVGANVLTF.

The J gene is TRBJ2-1, the V gene TRBV9; D is unclear. The ends were cut back, 3 bases at V and 4 bases at J, with 14 bases in the middle. Per germline, CDR1 SGDLS and CDR2 YYNGEE. The CDR3 has 15 residues. DNA for the CDR3: TGTGCCAGCAGCGAGGTTCCACGTCCATACAATGAGCAGTTCTTC. Its protein is CASSEVPRPYNEQFF.

V gene TRBV9 combines with J gene TRBJ1-5; TRBD1 aligns across 8 bases. The V gene's germline CDR1 is SGDLS and CDR2 YYNGEE. V lost 4 bases and J lost 7; bases outside the gene matches: 7. This CDR3 contains 14 residues. CDR3: CASSTQGDRQPQHF. The CDR3, as DNA: TGTGCCAGCAGCACACAGGGGGATCGGCAGCCCCAGCATTTT.